This record concerns one TCR beta chain sequence. Its target is unknown. The sample comes from a study of cytomegalovirus exposure and HLA in healthy donors. The overall study: Previous work identified roughly 120 million unique TCR beta sequences from approximately 190 million T cells.

The PCR made use of 60 Vbeta and 13 Jbeta primers. Repertoires were generated with immunoSEQ multiplex PCR, while TCRdb's copy carries only in-frame clones and drops some. The sample contains 150,000 to 200,000 clones, about four fifths of which appear only once. General study points: Apart from CMV serostatus, no immune exposure information was available. About 90% or about 30% of the time was how often most TCR beta V segments were productive, according to an earlier analysis. Reports credit the classifier with highly specific, highly sensitive diagnosis of cytomegalovirus status.

Material for sequencing was PBMCs. The TCR sequence derives from a woman aged 35 to 49 in good health and CMV-seronegative.

Written as DNA, the CDR3 is TGTGCCACCAGCAGAGGGGGGCGGGAGACCCAGTACTTC. Protein: CATSRGGRETQYF. The V gene is TRBV15, the J gene TRBJ2-5, with a weak D call TRBD1 (6 bases). Trimming removed 1 base at V and 5 bases at J, with 8 bases between. The CDR3 runs to 13 residues. Germline CDR1 LNHNV, CDR2 YYDKDF (reference sequence).